The 8 T cell receptor beta chains given below trace back to one sample, sequenced in a study of OX40 agonist ivuxolimab in advanced cancers. TCRdb's copy holds only in-frame clones and misses some; the assay was immunoSEQ multiplex PCR. Of about 64,000 clones in the sample, about nine tenths were seen once. The sequences come from CD4+ or CD8+ T cells sorted from blood, collected in a trial of the OX40 agonist ivuxolimab. The receptors shown here come from an adult with an advanced solid tumor such as melanoma, head and neck, liver or kidney cancer.

This chain links TRBV11-2 with TRBJ2-3; D not certain. Germline V gives CDR1 SGHAT, CDR2 FQNNGV. This CDR3 spans 13 amino acids. Trimming removed 6 bases from V and 2 bases from J, with 9 bases in between. CDR3 coding DNA: TGTGCCAGCAGGGGCTCCGCCACAGATACGCAGTATTTT. It codes for CASRGSATDTQYF.

The V call is TRBV21-1, the J call TRBJ1-3. TRBV21-1 is listed as a pseudogene. The CDR3 covers 15 residues. In nucleotides, the CDR3 is TGTGCCAGCAGCAAAGGAGGGGGGCCGGGAAACACCATATATTTT. This encodes CASSKGGGPGNTIYF.

The V and J genes are TRBV19 and TRBJ1-1, with a tentative D call TRBD1 (6 bases). The CDR3 contains 16 residues. Germline CDR1 is LNHDA and CDR2 is SQIVND (reference sequence). Trimming took off 3 bases at V and 3 bases at J, with 17 bases between the two ends. The CDR3 region has the DNA TGTGCCAGTAGTATCCCCCAAGGGGGTACTTACACTGAAGCTTTCTTT. It encodes CASSIPQGGTYTEAFF.

The chain is built from TRBV19 and TRBJ1-4; 8 bases line up with TRBD1. CDR1 and CDR2 from the germline V gene are LNHDA and SQIVND (reference sequence). With V trimmed by 4 bases and J by 4 bases, 8 bases remained unmatched. The CDR3 loop spans 16 amino acids. CDR3 region: CASSTDRVRGNEKLFF. CDR3 DNA sequence: TGTGCCAGTAGTACGGACAGGGTGAGGGGTAATGAAAAACTGTTTTTT.

The CDR3 sequence: CASSIKDSYGYTF. DNA for the CDR3: TGTGCCAGTAGTATAAAGGATAGCTATGGCTACACCTTC. The chain uses TRBV19 and TRBJ1-2; the D is unclear. The CDR3 runs to 13 residues. Trimming removed 2 bases from V and 4 bases from J, with 8 bases in between. The germline CDR1 and CDR2 sequences are LNHDA and SQIVND (reference sequence).

The genes are TRBV5-5 and TRBJ1-5; D not certain. V was cut by 4 bases and J by 1 base, with 9 bases left in between. Germline CDR1 SGHKS, CDR2 YYEKEE (reference sequence). The CDR3 has 14 amino acids. The chain's CDR3 is CASSSGSSNQPQHF. The DNA of the CDR3 is TGTGCCAGCAGCAGCGGGAGCAGCAATCAGCCCCAGCATTTT.

As concerns this clone: Other DNA variants within this sample encode the same CDR3. The V and J genes are TRBV10-1 and TRBJ2-3; no clear D gene. Germline V gene data show CDR1 as WNHNN and CDR2 as SYGVQD (reference sequence). Trimming cost V 0 bases and J 6 bases, with 7 bases left between them. The CDR3 covers 13 residues. The CDR3 region has the DNA TGCGCCAGCAGTGAGTCGGGAACGGATACGCAGTATTTT. The encoded protein is CASSESGTDTQYF.

The genes are TRBV18 and TRBJ1-3; tentatively, D is TRBD1 (5 bases). The CDR3 has 15 amino acids. Looked up from germline, CDR1 is KGHSH and CDR2 is LQKENI. V was cut by 8 bases and J by 2 bases, with 16 bases left in between. The CDR3: CASRLGGATGNTIYF. The CDR3 DNA reads TGTGCCAGCCGACTGGGTGGGGCCACTGGAAACACCATATATTTT.